Ten or more counts support the clone carrying this T cell receptor (beta chain). What it binds is unknown. The data are from a study of T cells in Graves' hyperthyroidism and ophthalmopathy. Background on the study: Peripheral blood was obtained at initial diagnosis, preceding any treatment.

CDR1 is MNHNS and CDR2 is SASEGT in the germline V gene. The CDR3 loop spans 16 amino acids. J gave up 2 bases and V 1 base, and 6 bases lay outside the gene matches. The TCR beta CDR3 regions underwent amplification using RNA transcripts as the source. First-round RT-PCR targeting the TCR CDR3 was performed with the HTBI primer set. TCRdb fed the multiplex PCR reads into MiXCR, producing one record per CDR3 protein. The table shows about 380,000 distinct CDR3 sequences, with 18% occurring only once. Study results and caveats: Also found in blood were most expanded thyroid clonotypes above 0.001.

Patients showing uncontrolled infection, other autoimmune disease, pregnancy or lactation were ineligible. This clonotype was sampled from a man between 18 and 35 years old with Graves' ophthalmopathy. V usage is TRBV6-1 and J usage is TRBJ1-2, with TRBD1 matching over 8 bases. Sequencing was carried out using blood. The CDR3 sequence is CASSEVWGQVNYGYTF. CDR3 in DNA: TGTGCCAGCAGTGAAGTCTGGGGACAGGTCAACTATGGCTACACCTTC.